Below, 8 T cell receptor beta chains from the same sample are listed, as sequenced in a study of monozygotic twins with cystic fibrosis. Produced via immunoSEQ multiplex PCR; TCRdb's table is partial and in-frame only. Among 36,000 or so clones listed, just over 90% were seen once. The specimen was blood. Receptors originate from a boy aged 2 to 10 with cystic fibrosis.

The chain has TRBV7-8 and TRBJ2-5; D unclear. The CDR3 is 12 residues long. Per germline, CDR1 SGHVS and CDR2 FQNEAQ. Trimming took off 0 bases at V and 5 bases at J, with 4 bases between the two ends. CDR3 nucleotides: TGTGCCAGCAGCTTAGCCGGTGAGACCCAGTACTTC. As protein: CASSLAGETQYF.

The V gene is TRBV5-4, the J gene TRBJ1-1; 7 bases agree with TRBD1. The CDR3 has 12 amino acids. After removal of 4 bases from V and 8 bases from J, the junction contained 5 bases not matched to a gene. Germline assignment: CDR1 SGHNT and CDR2 YYREEE (reference sequence). CDR3 residues: CASSGTGEEAFF. The CDR3 DNA sequence: TGTGCCAGCAGCGGTACAGGGGAAGAAGCTTTCTTT.

The V and J genes are TRBV15 and TRBJ2-7; TRBD1 or TRBD2 may be the D gene (5 bases each). V lost 3 bases and J 1 base, leaving 10 bases between the germline ends. The CDR3 covers 14 residues. Germline V gene sequence: CDR1 LNHNV, CDR2 YYDKDF (reference sequence). The CDR3 nucleotides read TGTGCCACCAGCAGTGGGGACCGTTCCTACGAGCAGTACTTC. Protein product: CATSSGDRSYEQYF.

The V call is TRBV4-1, the J call TRBJ1-1, with D tentatively TRBD1 (5 bases). Per the germline V gene, CDR1 is MGHRA and CDR2 is YSYEKL. This CDR3 contains 13 residues. With 0 bases removed from V and 6 bases from J, the gap between germline ends came to 8 bases. The CDR3 sequence is CASSQEEGSEAFF. The CDR3, as DNA: TGCGCCAGCAGCCAAGAAGAGGGGTCTGAAGCTTTCTTT.

In DNA form, the CDR3 reads TGTGCCAGCAGCCAAGGAACCCTAGCGGGGGACCCCTACAATGAGCAGTTCTTC. Encoded protein: CASSQGTLAGDPYNEQFF. The rearrangement uses TRBV4-2 and TRBJ2-1; 10 bases line up with TRBD2. Germline CDR1 reads LGHNA; CDR2 reads YNFKEQ. The junction had 8 bases not matched to a gene; V was cut back by 1 base and J by 2 bases. The CDR3 runs 18 residues.

The chain's CDR3 is CASSPILGLTGHYGYTF. CDR3 nucleotides: TGCGCCAGCAGCCCCATCCTTGGGTTGACAGGCCACTATGGCTACACCTTC. The J gene is TRBJ1-2, the V gene TRBV4-3, with D maybe TRBD1 (6 bases). The CDR3 sequence is 17 residues long. The V end was cut by 4 bases, the J end by 3 bases, with 21 bases between. Germline CDR1 reads LGHNA; CDR2 reads YSLEER.

This chain connects TRBV7-8 to TRBJ1-6; D gene unclear. V was trimmed by 3 bases and J by 0 bases, leaving 12 bases between them. CDR3 size: 17 residues. Germline assignment: CDR1 SGHVS and CDR2 FQNEAQ. The CDR3 DNA sequence: TGTGCCAGCAGCTTGGGCGGGGTCGGCTCCTATAATTCACCCCTCCACTTT. Protein sequence: CASSLGGVGSYNSPLHF.

The rearrangement joins TRBV18 to TRBJ1-1; D gene ambiguous. The germline V gene encodes CDR1 KGHSH and CDR2 LQKENI. The length of the CDR3 is 15 residues. V shed 5 bases and J shed 3 bases, with 16 bases lying between them. CDR3 bases: TGTGCCAGCTCAGCCCAACGGACCGTGGACACTGAAGCTTTCTTT. Encoded protein: CASSAQRTVDTEAFF. The variable domain in full, with the rest retrieved from reference TRBV18 and TRBJ1-1, is NAGVMQNPRHLVRRRGQEARLRCSPMKGHSHVYWYRQLPEEGLKFMVYLQKENIIDESGMPKERFSAEFPKEGPSILRIQQVVRGDSAAYFCASSAQRTVDTEAFFGQGTRLTVV.